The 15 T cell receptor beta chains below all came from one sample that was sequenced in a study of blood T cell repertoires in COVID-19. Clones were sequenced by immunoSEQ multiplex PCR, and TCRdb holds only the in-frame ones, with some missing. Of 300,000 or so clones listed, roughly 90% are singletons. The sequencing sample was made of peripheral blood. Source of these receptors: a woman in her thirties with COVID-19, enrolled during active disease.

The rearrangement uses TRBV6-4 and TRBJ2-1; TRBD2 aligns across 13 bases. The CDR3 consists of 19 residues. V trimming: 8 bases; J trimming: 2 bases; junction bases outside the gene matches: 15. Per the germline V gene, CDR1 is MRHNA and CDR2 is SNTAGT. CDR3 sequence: CASSPPGLAGEAAYNEQFF. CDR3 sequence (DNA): TGTGCCAGCTCTCCCCCCGGACTAGCGGGAGAAGCTGCCTACAATGAGCAGTTCTTC.

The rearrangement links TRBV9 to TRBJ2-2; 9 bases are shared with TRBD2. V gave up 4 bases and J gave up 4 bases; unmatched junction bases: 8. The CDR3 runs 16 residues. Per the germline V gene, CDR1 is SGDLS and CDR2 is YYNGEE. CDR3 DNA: TGTGCCAGCAGCCGACAACTAGCGGGTGTCACCGGGGAGCTGTTTTTT. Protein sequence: CASSRQLAGVTGELFF. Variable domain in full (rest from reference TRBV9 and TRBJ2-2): DSGVTQTPKHLITATGQRVTLRCSPRSGDLSVYWYQQSLDQGLQFLIQYYNGEERAKGNILERFSAQQFPDLHSELNLSSLELGDSALYFCASSRQLAGVTGELFFGEGSRLTVL.

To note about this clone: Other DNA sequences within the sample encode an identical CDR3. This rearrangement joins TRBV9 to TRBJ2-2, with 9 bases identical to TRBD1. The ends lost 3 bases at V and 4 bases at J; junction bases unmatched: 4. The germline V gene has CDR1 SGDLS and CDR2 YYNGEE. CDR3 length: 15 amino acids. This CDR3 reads CASSARDRVTGELFF. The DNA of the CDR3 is TGTGCCAGCAGCGCCCGGGACAGGGTCACCGGGGAGCTGTTTTTT.

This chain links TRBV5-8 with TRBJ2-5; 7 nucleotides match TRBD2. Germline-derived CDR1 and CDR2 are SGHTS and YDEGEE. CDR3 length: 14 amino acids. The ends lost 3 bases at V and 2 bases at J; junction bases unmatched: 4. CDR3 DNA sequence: TGTGCCAGCAGCTCGCGAGCGGGACAAGAGACCCAGTACTTC. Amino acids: CASSSRAGQETQYF.

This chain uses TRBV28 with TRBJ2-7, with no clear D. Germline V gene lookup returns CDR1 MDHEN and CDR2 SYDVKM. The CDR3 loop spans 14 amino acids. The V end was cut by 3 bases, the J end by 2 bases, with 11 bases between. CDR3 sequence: CASSLVPTTYEQYF. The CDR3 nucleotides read TGTGCCAGCAGTTTGGTGCCGACAACCTACGAGCAGTACTTC.

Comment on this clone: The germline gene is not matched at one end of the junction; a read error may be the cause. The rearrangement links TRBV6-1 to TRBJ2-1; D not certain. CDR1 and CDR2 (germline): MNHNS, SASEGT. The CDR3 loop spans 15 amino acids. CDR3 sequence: CASREGVSSYNEQFF. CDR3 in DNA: TGTGCCAGCAGGGAAGGCGTAAGCTCCTACAATGAGCAGTTCTTC.

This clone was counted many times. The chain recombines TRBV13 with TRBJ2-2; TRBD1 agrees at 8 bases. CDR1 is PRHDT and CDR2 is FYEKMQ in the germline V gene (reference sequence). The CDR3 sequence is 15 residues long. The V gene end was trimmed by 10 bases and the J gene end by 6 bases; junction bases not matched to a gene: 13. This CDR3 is CAIQPGTGRSGELFF. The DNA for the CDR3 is TGTGCCATCCAGCCCGGGACAGGTCGGTCCGGGGAGCTGTTTTTT.

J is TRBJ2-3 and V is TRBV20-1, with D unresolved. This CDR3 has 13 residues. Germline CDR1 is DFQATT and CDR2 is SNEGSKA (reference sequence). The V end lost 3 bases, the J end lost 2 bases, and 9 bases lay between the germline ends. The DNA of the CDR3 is TGCAGTGCTAGTGGTGGGCCCACAGATACGCAGTATTTT. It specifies CSASGGPTDTQYF.

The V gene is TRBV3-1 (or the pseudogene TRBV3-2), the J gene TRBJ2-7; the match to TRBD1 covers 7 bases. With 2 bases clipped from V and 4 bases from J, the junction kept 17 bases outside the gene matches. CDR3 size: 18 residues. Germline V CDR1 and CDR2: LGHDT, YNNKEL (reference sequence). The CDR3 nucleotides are TGTGCCAGCAGCCAATCAATTTCAACCGGGACAGCTAGTTACGAGCAGTACTTC. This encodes CASSQSISTGTASYEQYF.

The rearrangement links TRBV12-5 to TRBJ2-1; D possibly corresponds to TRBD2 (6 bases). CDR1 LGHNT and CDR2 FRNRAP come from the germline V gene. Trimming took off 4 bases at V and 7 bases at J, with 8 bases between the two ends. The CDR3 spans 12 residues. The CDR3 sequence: CASGSGGNEQFF. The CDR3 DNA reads TGTGCTAGTGGTTCCGGGGGAAATGAGCAGTTCTTC.

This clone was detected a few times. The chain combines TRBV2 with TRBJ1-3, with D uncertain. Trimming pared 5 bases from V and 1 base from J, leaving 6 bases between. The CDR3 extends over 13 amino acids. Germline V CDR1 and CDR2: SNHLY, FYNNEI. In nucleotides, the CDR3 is TGTGCCAGCAGTATCCAGTCTGGAAACACCATATATTTT. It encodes CASSIQSGNTIYF. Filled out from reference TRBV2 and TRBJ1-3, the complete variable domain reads EPEVTQTPSHQVTQMGQEVILRCVPISNHLYFYWYRQILGQKVEFLVSFYNNEISEKSEIFDDQFSVERPDGSNFTLKIRSTKLEDSAMYFCASSIQSGNTIYFGEGSWLTVV.

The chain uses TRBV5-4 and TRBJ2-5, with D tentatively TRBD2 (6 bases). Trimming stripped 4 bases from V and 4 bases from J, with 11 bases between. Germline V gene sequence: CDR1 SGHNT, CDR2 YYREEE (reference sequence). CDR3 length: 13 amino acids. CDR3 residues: CASSLLGGETQYF. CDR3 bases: TGTGCCAGCAGCCTCCTGGGAGGAGAGACCCAGTACTTC. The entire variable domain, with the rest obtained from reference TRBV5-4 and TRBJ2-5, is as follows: ETGVTQSPTHLIKTRGQQVTLRCSSQSGHNTVSWYQQALGQGPQFIFQYYREEENGRGNFPPRFSGLQFPNYSSELNVNALELDDSALYLCASSLLGGETQYFGPGTRLLVL.

The CDR3 spells CASTLQPGLAIDTQYF. CDR3 in DNA: TGTGCCAGCACTCTACAACCGGGACTAGCCATAGATACGCAGTATTTT. The chain carries TRBV2 and TRBJ2-3, with 9 bases identical to TRBD2. Germline assignment: CDR1 SNHLY and CDR2 FYNNEI. This CDR3 region has 16 residues. The J segment lost 5 bases and the V segment lost 7 bases, leaving 13 bases of the junction unmatched.

The CDR3 protein is CSARGGAGMKEMNTEAFF. The DNA for the CDR3 is TGCAGCGCCCGAGGAGGGGCAGGAATGAAAGAAATGAACACTGAAGCTTTCTTT. V is TRBV29-1 and J is TRBJ1-1, with D possibly TRBD1 on 5 matching bases. The CDR3 is 18 amino acids. In germline, CDR1 is SQVTM, CDR2 ANQGSEA. Trimming took 7 bases from V and 0 from J, leaving 27 bases between them.

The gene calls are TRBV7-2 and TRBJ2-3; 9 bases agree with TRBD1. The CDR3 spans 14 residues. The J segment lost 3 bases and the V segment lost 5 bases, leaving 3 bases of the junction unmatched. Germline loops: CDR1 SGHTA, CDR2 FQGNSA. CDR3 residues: CASSQQGATDTQYF. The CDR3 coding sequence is TGTGCCAGCAGCCAACAGGGGGCAACAGATACGCAGTATTTT.